This T cell receptor (beta chain) was sequenced during a study of STAT5B mutations in CD4+ large granular lymphocyte leukemia. Measured with immunoSEQ multiplex PCR; TCRdb has only the in-frame clones, and not every one. The sample shows thousands of clones, roughly 71% of them seen only once. Recruitment of CD4+ T-LGLL patients was in Padova, Helsinki and Shinshu. Either unselected PBMC or bead-purified CD4+, CD4+CD8+, CD57+ or CD56+ cells were sequenced. From germline, CDR1 is SGHTA and CDR2 FQGNSA. Between the trimmed V and J ends, which lost 3 bases and 1 base, there was a span of 9 bases. The CDR3 totals 14 residues.

The sequence came from a woman in her seventies with CD4+ T-cell large granular lymphocyte leukemia. The sample consisted of PBMCs. The chain combines TRBV7-2 with TRBJ1-2; perhaps TRBD1 as D (5 bases). CDR3 sequence: CASSFQQVNYGYTF. The CDR3 bases are TGTGCCAGCAGCTTCCAACAGGTTAACTATGGCTACACCTTC.